This T cell receptor beta chain was sequenced for a study of blood T cells in healthy people across ages. Donors were healthy Caucasian individuals from Russia aged roughly 6 to 95. Around 10 milliliters of peripheral blood were drawn from each donor. Isolation of PBMCs gave at least 6 million cells per sample. Total RNA, at least 6 micrograms per sample, was extracted from PBMCs. The use of a sample-barcoded 5' primer and a J-beta primer mix characterized a second PCR of about 6 to 11 cycles. Each CDR3 protein gets one entry after TCRdb re-called the 5' RACE reads with MiXCR. In the table there are some 780,000 distinct CDR3 sequences, roughly three fifths of which are singletons. Sequencing used blood. The receptor was derived from a man in his forties or fifties in good health.

The CDR3 sequence is CASSQPGQCYEQYF. CDR3 coding DNA: TGTGCCAGCAGCCAGCCGGGACAGTGCTACGAGCAGTACTTC. This rearrangement joins TRBV7-8 to TRBJ2-5; the match to TRBD1 covers 7 bases. The last part of the DNA fits TRBJ2-7 better; the J call may be wrong. The germline V gene encodes CDR1 SGHVS and CDR2 FQNEAQ. The CDR3 consists of 14 residues.